This T cell receptor (beta chain) stems from a study of blood T cell repertoires in COVID-19. The protocol was immunoSEQ multiplex PCR, while the TCRdb copy is restricted to in-frame clones and leaves out a portion. Here the sample spans about 70,000 clones, 77% being singletons. CDR1 SGHTA and CDR2 FQGTGA come from the germline V gene. The CDR3 contains 18 residues. V was clipped by 4 bases and J by 0 bases; unmatched bases: 5. This clonotype was sampled from a human donor in a cohort sampled during active COVID-19. This chain links TRBV7-3 with TRBJ2-2; 13 bases are a match to TRBD2. Source material: peripheral blood. CDR3 nucleotides: TGTGCCAGCAGCTCCAGACTAGCGGGGGGTACGAACACCGGGGAGCTGTTTTTT. Translating gives CASSSRLAGGTNTGELFF.